The clone carrying this TCR beta chain was found many times. Its specificity is not known. Time point indicated: pre-sensitization, week 0. Noted treatment: therapeutic diphenylcyclopropenone sensitization with weekly scalp DPC. Individual cDNA molecules had unique molecular identifiers attached to them by the library. TCRdb fed the RACE reads into MiXCR, producing one record per CDR3 protein. Of about 250,000 distinct CDR3 sequences listed, approximately 8% were seen once; the top ten hold about 1.1%. The data originate from a study of human T cells and chemical hapten exposure. The germline CDR1 and CDR2 sequences are LNHNV and YYDKDF (reference sequence). This CDR3 is 14 amino acids long. V was clipped by 0 bases and J by 7 bases, with 12 bases between them. General observations from the study: TCRs exceeding 1 in 1000 frequency stayed unchanged with DPC sensitization.

Specimen: whole blood, collected in connection with sensitization to the hapten diphenylcyclopropenone (DPC). The receptor was derived from a man aged 18 to 35 with alopecia areata. Some clones in this sample may be carry-over from other donors' samples. This chain links TRBV15 with TRBJ1-2; D is ambiguous. The CDR3 loop reads CATSRDPTDGGYTF. In DNA form, the CDR3 reads TGTGCCACCAGCAGAGATCCCACCGACGGTGGCTACACCTTC.